This passage covers 32 T cell receptor beta chains from one sample sequenced in a study of blood T cells in healthy people across ages. A second PCR, run for roughly 7 to 12 cycles, used a sample-barcoded 5' primer plus a J-beta primer mix. TCRdb re-called the 5' RACE reads with MiXCR, one entry per CDR3 protein. The table has about 1.4 million distinct CDR3 sequences, approximately 59% seen once. The material sequenced was blood. The source is a man in his late teens or twenties in good health.

The chain joins TRBV20-1 to TRBJ2-1; unclear D gene. Germline loops: CDR1 DFQATT, CDR2 SNEGSKA (reference sequence). CDR3 size: 15 residues. Deletions cut 6 bases from V and 0 bases from J, with 15 bases between. The CDR3 spells CSAKPVYSSYNEQFF. The DNA for the CDR3 is TGCAGTGCAAAGCCCGTCTATAGCTCCTACAATGAGCAGTTCTTC.

This clonotype was observed once. The CDR3 bases are TGTGCCACCAGCAGGGCGGCTAGCACAGATACGCAGTATTTT. Residues: CATSRAASTDTQYF. The rearrangement links TRBV15 to TRBJ2-3; D gene unclear. The CDR3 contains 14 residues. The ends were cut back, 3 bases at V and 0 bases at J, with 7 bases in the middle. Germline assignment: CDR1 LNHNV and CDR2 YYDKDF (reference sequence).

The gene calls are TRBV5-1 and TRBJ1-1; D unresolved. The ends were cut back, 2 bases at V and 3 bases at J, with 11 bases in the middle. The germline CDR1 and CDR2 sequences are SGHRS and YFSETQ. CDR3 length: 14 amino acids. The CDR3 here is CASSFHGPDTEAFF. The CDR3 coding sequence is TGCGCCAGCAGCTTTCATGGACCCGACACTGAAGCTTTCTTT.

This clonotype was seen many times. V gene TRBV6-5 combines with J gene TRBJ1-1, with unresolved D. CDR3 length: 13 residues. V shed 2 bases and J shed 1 base, with 5 bases lying between them. CDR1 and CDR2 (germline): MNHEY, SVGAGI. CDR3 DNA: TGTGCCAGCAGTTACGGCGGGAACACTGAAGCTTTCTTT. Amino acids: CASSYGGNTEAFF.

CDR3 DNA sequence: TGTGCCAGCAGCCCTCGATGGACAGGGGGCCCTTCGCTCGATGAAAAACTGTTTTTT. It translates to CASSPRWTGGPSLDEKLFF. The V call is TRBV7-8, the J call TRBJ1-4, with 11 bases matching TRBD1. Germline V gene lookup returns CDR1 SGHVS and CDR2 FQNEAQ. V lost 5 bases to trimming and J lost 6 bases; unmatched junction nucleotides: 17. This CDR3 contains 19 residues.

The CDR3, as DNA: TGTGCCAGCAGTGAAGCGGGAGCTCAGTTCTTC. Protein: CASSEAGAQFF. The chain employs TRBV2 and TRBJ2-1; D possibly corresponds to TRBD2 (5 bases). CDR3 length: 11 residues. V was clipped by 0 bases and J by 13 bases, with 7 bases between them. CDR1 is SNHLY, CDR2 FYNNEI, per germline.

The J gene is TRBJ2-7, the V gene TRBV27; D is uncertain. V lost 0 bases and J 7 bases, leaving 16 bases between the germline ends. CDR3 length: 15 residues. Germline CDR1 reads MNHEY; CDR2 reads SMNVEV (reference sequence). The CDR3 DNA follows: TGTGCCAGCAGTTTATCAGTTGAGTCCTACGAGGAGCAGTACTTC. Its protein product is CASSLSVESYEEQYF.

This chain uses TRBV6-1 with TRBJ1-2; 11 nucleotides agree with TRBD1. Germline CDR1 reads MNHNS; CDR2 reads SASEGT. The CDR3 covers 15 residues. J was trimmed by 4 bases and V by 10 bases; bases with no gene match: 11. CDR3 region: CAIAGQGDFGYGYTF. The CDR3 coding sequence is TGTGCCATCGCGGGACAGGGGGATTTTGGCTATGGCTACACCTTC.

This clonotype has only a few counts. The chain employs TRBV4-2 and TRBJ1-2; 7 bases match TRBD1. The CDR3 sequence is 20 residues long. V lost 1 base and J lost 0; bases outside the gene matches: 17. Germline CDR1 reads LGHNA; CDR2 reads YNFKEQ. Here the CDR3 reads CASSQGPGEVQGTANYGYTF. As DNA, the CDR3 is TGTGCCAGCAGCCAAGGGCCCGGGGAAGTGCAGGGGACAGCTAACTATGGCTACACCTTC.

The rearrangement uses TRBV20-1 and TRBJ2-2, with D possibly TRBD1 on 5 matching bases. Germline-derived CDR1 and CDR2 are DFQATT and SNEGSKA (reference sequence). The CDR3 spans 12 residues. V shed 5 bases and J shed 3 bases, with 7 bases lying between them. The CDR3 bases are TGCAGTGCTGGCAGGGACACCGGGGAGCTGTTTTTT. Translated: CSAGRDTGELFF.

The chain employs TRBV14 and TRBJ2-2, with D possibly being TRBD1 (6 bases). CDR1 SGHDN and CDR2 FVKESK come from the germline V gene. Trimming removed 8 bases from V and 6 bases from J, with 13 bases in between. CDR3 length equals 13 residues. The CDR3 sequence: CASGLQGSGELFF. The CDR3 DNA is TGTGCCAGCGGCCTACAGGGTTCCGGGGAGCTGTTTTTT.

The gene calls are TRBV28 and TRBJ1-4; no firm D call. This CDR3 region has 14 residues. The V gene's germline CDR1 is MDHEN and CDR2 SYDVKM. Trimming stripped 1 base from V and 7 bases from J, with 10 bases between. The CDR3 nucleotides are TGTGCCAGCAGTTTATTCCAGCACTTTGAAAAACTGTTTTTT. Its protein product is CASSLFQHFEKLFF.

The chain couples TRBV18 to TRBJ2-7; 10 bases line up with TRBD1. The CDR3 is 15 residues long. Germline-derived CDR1 and CDR2 are KGHSH and LQKENI. V lost 2 bases to trimming and J lost 6 bases; unmatched junction nucleotides: 7. The CDR3 sequence: CASSPERDRGSEQYF. The CDR3 DNA follows: TGTGCCAGCTCACCAGAAAGGGACAGGGGTTCCGAGCAGTACTTC.

The CDR3 nucleotides read TGTGCCAGCAGCCAAAGGGCGAGTTACAATGAGCAGTTCTTC. The encoded protein is CASSQRASYNEQFF. The gene calls are TRBV3-1 and TRBJ2-1; D ambiguous. Germline values: CDR1 LGHDT, CDR2 YNNKEL (reference sequence). The V gene lost 2 bases and the J gene lost 4 bases, with 9 bases spanning the gap. The CDR3 length is 14 residues.

As concerns this clonotype: A single base separates this from a much larger clone, so it may be a read error. The chain uses TRBV4-3 and TRBJ2-5; TRBD2 agrees at 9 bases. The CDR3 spans 15 residues. V shed 0 bases, J shed 5 bases, and the junction held 4 bases outside the gene matches. Germline V gene data show CDR1 as LGHNA and CDR2 as YSLEER. The CDR3 DNA reads TGCGCCAGCAGCCAAGAGCGGGAGGGCCATGAGACCCAGTACTTC. Protein sequence: CASSQEREGHETQYF.

This CDR3 reads CASSRDGSGNYEQYF. DNA for the CDR3: TGTGCCAGCAGCAGAGATGGTTCGGGCAACTACGAGCAGTACTTC. The chain uses TRBV6-2 or TRBV6-3 and TRBJ2-7; D unresolved. The CDR3 has 15 residues. V was clipped by 6 bases and J by 3 bases, with 18 bases between them. Germline V gene data show CDR1 as MNHEY and CDR2 as SVGEGT.

This rearrangement joins TRBV6-5 to TRBJ2-5; the match to TRBD1 covers 9 bases. TRBJ2-7 explains the end of the DNA better; the J call may be wrong. CDR1 and CDR2 from the germline V gene are MNHEY and SVGAGI. The CDR3 has 14 residues. In DNA, the CDR3 is TGTGCCAGCAGCCGGACAGGGGCAGGCTACGAGCAGTACTTC. This codes for CASSRTGAGYEQYF.

This chain connects TRBV6-5 to TRBJ2-3; 7 bases agree with TRBD2. Trimming removed 0 bases from V and 5 bases from J; junction bases left unmatched: 8. Germline assignment: CDR1 MNHEY and CDR2 SVGAGI. CDR3 size: 16 residues. CDR3: CASSYSQSGKGDTQYF. As DNA, the CDR3 is TGTGCCAGCAGTTACTCTCAGAGCGGGAAGGGAGATACGCAGTATTTT.

Concerning this clonotype itself: The junction does not match germline at one end; this may be a read error. The chain recombines TRBV10-2 with TRBJ1-5; D gene ambiguous. The CDR3 contains 14 residues. Per the germline V gene, CDR1 is WSHSY and CDR2 is SAAADI. The CDR3 here is CASCDNYSNQPQHF. The CDR3 region has the DNA TGCGCCAGCTGTGATAATTATAGCAATCAGCCCCAGCATTTT.

The chain combines TRBV4-2 with TRBJ2-7; D is perhaps TRBD2 (5 bases). The CDR3 length is 16 residues. The V gene's germline CDR1 is LGHNA and CDR2 YNFKEQ. The V and J ends lost 0 bases and 7 bases respectively, with 19 bases between them. DNA of the CDR3: TGTGCCAGCAGCCAAGAGGACTCACCCGCCTACAATGAGCAGTACTTC. Translation: CASSQEDSPAYNEQYF.

J is TRBJ2-7 and V is TRBV6-5, with TRBD2 matching 10 bases. The CDR3 consists of 15 residues. Trimming cost V 0 bases and J 4 bases; bases outside gene matches: 3. The germline V gene has CDR1 MNHEY and CDR2 SVGAGI. The CDR3 DNA is TGTGCCAGCAGTTACTCGGGACTAGCGCTATACGAGCAGTACTTC. Its translation: CASSYSGLALYEQYF.

Details on this clonotype: An end of the junction differs from the germline gene, which may be a read error. This chain joins TRBV20-1 and TRBJ2-3; tentatively, D is TRBD2 (5 bases). The germline V gene has CDR1 DFQATT and CDR2 SNEGSKA (reference sequence). The CDR3 length is 15 residues. CDR3 nucleotides: TGCAGTGCTAGCGCTAACGGGATAAGCACGGATACGCAGTATTTT. Translation gives CSASANGISTDTQYF.

This clonotype was picked up one time. J is TRBJ2-5 and V is TRBV11-2; D possibly corresponds to TRBD1 (6 bases). This CDR3 spans 16 amino acids. Germline V lookup: CDR1 SGHAT, CDR2 FQNNGV. Trimming took off 6 bases at V and 5 bases at J, with 22 bases between the two ends. The CDR3 DNA reads TGTGCCAGCAGAGACCCAGGGGACGGGACCGAGGAGACCCAGTACTTC. Its translation is CASRDPGDGTEETQYF.

The chain combines TRBV30 with TRBJ2-1; no clear D. This CDR3 contains 13 residues. Germline CDR1 is GTSNPN and CDR2 is SVGIG (reference sequence). V was shortened by 7 bases and J by 2 bases, with 12 bases between the two germline ends. The DNA for the CDR3 is TGTGCCTTCCGGAGTTGGGCCTACAATGAGCAGTTCTTC. The encoded protein is CAFRSWAYNEQFF.

CDR3 in amino acids: CASSPTINNEKLFF. The DNA for the CDR3 is TGTGCCAGCTCACCCACAATCAACAATGAAAAACTGTTTTTT. This sequence joins TRBV18 and TRBJ1-4; D remains unclear. The CDR3 sequence is 14 residues long. Per germline, CDR1 KGHSH and CDR2 LQKENI. V was trimmed by 3 bases and J by 5 bases, leaving 10 bases between them.

This chain joins TRBV4-1 and TRBJ2-7; tentatively, D is TRBD1 (5 bases). V shed 0 bases and J shed 6 bases, with 12 bases lying between them. Germline CDR1 reads MGHRA; CDR2 reads YSYEKL. The CDR3 totals 14 residues. DNA of the CDR3: TGCGCCAGCAGCCAAGATCAGGGATGGGGCGAGCAGTACTTC. It is translated as CASSQDQGWGEQYF.

This clonotype was found a few times. V gene TRBV11-2 combines with J gene TRBJ2-7, with D hard to call. The CDR3 loop spans 14 amino acids. V lost 1 base and J 2 bases, leaving 9 bases between the germline ends. Per the germline V gene, CDR1 is SGHAT and CDR2 is FQNNGV. CDR3 coding DNA: TGTGCCAGCAGCTTAGGTGCAGGACCCTACGAGCAGTACTTC. Amino acids: CASSLGAGPYEQYF.

The CDR3 coding sequence is TGTGCCAGCAGCTTACACGGGGGGATGAGTGAGCAGTACTTC. The encoded protein is CASSLHGGMSEQYF. This chain joins TRBV7-6 and TRBJ2-4, with TRBD2 matching over 7 bases. V lost 2 bases and J lost 13; bases outside the gene matches: 11. The CDR3 runs 14 residues. Germline V CDR1 and CDR2: SGHVS, FNYEAQ.

The chain has TRBV7-2 and TRBJ2-4, with 9 bases aligning to TRBD2. The J call is uncertain, as TRBJ2-7 better fits the DNA end. The V gene's germline CDR1 is SGHTA and CDR2 FQGNSA. The CDR3 contains 15 residues. The CDR3 DNA reads TGTGCCAGCAGCTCTTCTAGCGGGGCTCAATACGAGCAGTACTTC. This encodes CASSSSSGAQYEQYF.

This clonotype has just a few counts. The chain joins TRBV14 to TRBJ2-4; D gene unclear. With the DNA end fitting TRBJ2-7 better, the J assignment may be wrong. The CDR3 totals 15 residues. Germline V gene sequence: CDR1 SGHDN, CDR2 FVKESK. CDR3 coding DNA: TGTGCCAGCAGCCAAGGGCCCCGGGTTACCTACGAGCAGTACTTC. Translation gives CASSQGPRVTYEQYF.

The genes are TRBV11-2 and TRBJ1-5; no clear D gene. The CDR3 has 13 amino acids. Germline-derived CDR1 and CDR2 are SGHAT and FQNNGV. Trimming pared 5 bases from V and 5 bases from J, leaving 10 bases between. CDR3 bases: TGTGCCAGCAGCCCTCAGACCGATCAGCCCCAGCATTTT. Protein: CASSPQTDQPQHF.

CDR3 in DNA: TGCGCCAGCAGCCAAGGATTAGCGGGAGGGGGGGCCACAGATACGCAGTATTTT. Translating gives CASSQGLAGGGATDTQYF. The V call is TRBV4-1, the J call TRBJ2-3; 11 bases are shared with TRBD2. With V trimmed by 1 base and J by 2 bases, 8 bases remained unmatched. Germline CDR1 MGHRA, CDR2 YSYEKL. This CDR3 comprises 18 residues.